The 21 T cell receptor beta chains below come from one sample, sequenced in a study of CD8+ T cells in alopecia areata (dated by TCRdb to the late 2010s). The library came from the immunoSEQ multiplex PCR assay. To provide template for TCR sequencing, every sample had RNA extracted and reverse transcribed into cDNA. TCRdb holds this immuneACCESS table with in-frame rearrangements only. Some clones are missing; in checked studies, unresolved V genes explain under half, and the rest has no known cause. This sample has some 120,000 clones in its table, and 47% of those were observed once. Jointly, the top ten make up about 10% of the sample. What was sequenced was NKG2D-low CD8+ T cells sorted from blood. The sample's cell subset or site, from its label and the paper: sorted CD8+ NKG2D-low blood T cells. Receptors were obtained from a human donor with alopecia areata.

V gene TRBV30 combines with J gene TRBJ2-1; D is undetermined. V lost 0 bases and J lost 8, with 8 bases in between. Germline CDR1 is GTSNPN and CDR2 is SVGIG (reference sequence). The CDR3 consists of 12 residues. The CDR3 bases are TGTGCCTGGAGTGTGAGGCCCGATGAGCAGTTCTTC. Encoded protein: CAWSVRPDEQFF.

This clone was counted many times. The V gene is TRBV15, the J gene TRBJ1-4; no clear D. Trimming removed 0 bases from V and 14 bases from J, with 10 bases in between. The CDR3 is made up of 12 amino acids. In germline, CDR1 is LNHNV, CDR2 YYDKDF (reference sequence). CDR3 nucleotide sequence: TGTGCCACCAGCAGAGATCCGGAAGGGCTGTTTTTT. It encodes CATSRDPEGLFF.

V usage is TRBV29-1 and J usage is TRBJ1-1; possibly TRBD1 for D (5 bases). The V end lost 7 bases, the J end lost 0 bases, and 12 bases lay between the germline ends. The germline V gene has CDR1 SQVTM and CDR2 ANQGSEA. The CDR3 contains 13 residues. CDR3 in amino acids: CSADSTVNTEAFF. CDR3 in DNA: TGCAGCGCCGACAGCACCGTGAACACTGAAGCTTTCTTT.

This clone was seen a few times. The rearrangement links TRBV29-1 to TRBJ2-7, with 7 bases fitting TRBD1. V shed 2 bases, J shed 4 bases, and the junction held 8 bases outside the gene matches. Germline V gene data show CDR1 as SQVTM and CDR2 as ANQGSEA. The CDR3 consists of 14 residues. DNA of the CDR3: TGCAGCGTTGAAATCGGGACAGAAGAATACGAGCAGTACTTC. Protein sequence: CSVEIGTEEYEQYF.

The chain has TRBV27 and TRBJ2-7; D may correspond to TRBD1 or TRBD2 (5 bases each). The germline CDR1 and CDR2 sequences are MNHEY and SMNVEV (reference sequence). This CDR3 is 14 amino acids long. Trimming removed 7 bases at V and 2 bases at J, with 15 bases between. The CDR3 spells CASTPPGAPYEQYF. In DNA form, the CDR3 reads TGTGCCAGCACCCCACCCGGGGCCCCCTACGAGCAGTACTTC.

This clone has just a few counts. This chain joins TRBV2 and TRBJ2-5; tentatively, D is TRBD2 (6 bases). This CDR3 contains 15 residues. CDR1 and CDR2 from the germline V gene are SNHLY and FYNNEI. V shed 8 bases and J shed 1 base, with 17 bases lying between them. This CDR3 is CASGASASTQETQYF. In DNA form, the CDR3 reads TGTGCCAGCGGGGCTAGCGCCTCAACCCAAGAGACCCAGTACTTC.

The genes are TRBV9 and TRBJ2-1, with unresolved D. This CDR3 comprises 12 residues. The germline V gene has CDR1 SGDLS and CDR2 YYNGEE. The V and J ends lost 5 bases and 8 bases respectively, with 11 bases between them. The CDR3 nucleotides read TGTGCCAGCAGTGCCAGCTTGGATGAGCAGTTCTTC. As protein: CASSASLDEQFF.

The chain links TRBV28 to TRBJ2-1, with D uncertain. Trimming left V 3 bases short and J 6 bases short, with 24 bases between. The germline gives CDR1 MDHEN, CDR2 SYDVKM. The CDR3 has 18 amino acids. As DNA, the CDR3 is TGTGCCAGCAGTTTCACACCTTCAACGGACCATTTCATCAATGAGCAGTTCTTC. This translates into CASSFTPSTDHFINEQFF.

CDR3 coding DNA: TGCAGCGTAGAGGGACACGATGCGGGAAACACCATATATTTT. Translation: CSVEGHDAGNTIYF. The V and J genes are TRBV29-1 and TRBJ1-3; D possibly corresponds to TRBD1 (6 bases). The length of the CDR3 is 14 residues. Germline V lookup: CDR1 SQVTM, CDR2 ANQGSEA. Trimming pared 6 bases from V and 4 bases from J, leaving 16 bases between.

V usage is TRBV7-9 and J usage is TRBJ2-7; D possibly corresponds to TRBD1 (6 bases). CDR3 length equals 13 residues. V was pared by 5 bases and J by 0 bases, with 8 bases between. From germline, CDR1 is SEHNR and CDR2 FQNEAQ (reference sequence). For the CDR3, the DNA is TGTGCCAGCAGCCAGGACAGCTCCTACGAGCAGTACTTC. Encoded protein: CASSQDSSYEQYF.

The chain uses TRBV25-1 and TRBJ2-2, with D possibly TRBD2 on 5 matching bases. CDR3 length: 17 residues. V lost 3 bases, J lost 7 bases, and 21 bases lay in between. Germline loops: CDR1 MGHDK, CDR2 SYGVNS. The CDR3 loop reads CASSDYRRGHEGGELFF. CDR3 bases: TGTGCCAGCAGTGATTACAGAAGAGGCCACGAGGGCGGGGAGCTGTTTTTT. The variable domain in full, with the rest retrieved from reference TRBV25-1 and TRBJ2-2, is EADIYQTPRYLVIGTGKKITLECSQTMGHDKMYWYQQDPGMELHLIHYSYGVNSTEKGDLSSESTVSRIRTEHFPLTLESARPSHTSQYLCASSDYRRGHEGGELFFGEGSRLTVL.

The chain combines TRBV20-1 with TRBJ2-7; D gene unclear. Trimming removed 5 bases at V and 6 bases at J, with 8 bases between. This CDR3 is 10 amino acids long. Germline CDR1 and CDR2: DFQATT and SNEGSKA (reference sequence). CDR3 protein: CSALTAEQYF. The CDR3, as DNA: TGCAGTGCTCTAACGGCCGAGCAGTACTTC.

The rearrangement links TRBV16 to TRBJ1-2; D is unclear. V lost 4 bases to trimming and J lost 4 bases, with 4 bases between them. Germline V CDR1 and CDR2: KGHSY, FQNENV. The CDR3 length is 11 residues. CDR3 region: CASSLSYGYTF. The CDR3 DNA follows: TGTGCCAGCAGCCTCTCCTATGGCTACACCTTC.

This clone was seen a handful of times. The chain recombines TRBV29-1 with TRBJ1-2, with 10 bases lining up with TRBD1. Germline assignment: CDR1 SQVTM and CDR2 ANQGSEA. The CDR3 has 13 residues. Trimming cost V 6 bases and J 4 bases; bases outside gene matches: 5. CDR3 protein: CSVGTGEFYGYTF. The CDR3 DNA sequence: TGCAGCGTAGGGACAGGGGAATTCTATGGCTACACCTTC.

V gene TRBV29-1 combines with J gene TRBJ2-7, with 10 bases that match TRBD1. Germline trimming cut 7 bases from V and 1 base from J; bases unmatched to any gene: 7. This CDR3 contains 14 residues. The germline CDR1 and CDR2 sequences are SQVTM and ANQGSEA. Here the CDR3 DNA reads TGCAGCGCCCGGACAGGGGGTGGTTCCTACGAGCAGTACTTC. It translates to CSARTGGGSYEQYF.

This clone was observed a single time. The chain recombines TRBV30 with TRBJ2-7; no clear D gene. V was pared by 1 base and J by 3 bases, with 7 bases between. In germline, CDR1 is GTSNPN, CDR2 SVGIG (reference sequence). There are 12 residues in the CDR3. CDR3 bases: TGTGCCTGGAGTGAAGGCGGCTACGAGCAGTACTTC. Amino acid sequence: CAWSEGGYEQYF.

Turning to this clone: The same CDR3 arises from other DNA sequences in this sample as well. CDR3 loop: CASSFENTEAFF. CDR3 sequence (DNA): TGTGCCAGCAGTTTTGAGAACACTGAAGCTTTCTTT. The chain is built from TRBV28 and TRBJ1-1; unclear D gene. The CDR3 runs 12 residues. V lost 3 bases, J lost 1 base, and 3 bases lay in between. Per germline, CDR1 MDHEN and CDR2 SYDVKM.

The chain has TRBV11-2 and TRBJ2-1; D gene ambiguous. Germline V CDR1 and CDR2: SGHAT, FQNNGV. The CDR3 is 11 amino acids. With 3 bases removed from V and 9 bases from J, the gap between germline ends came to 6 bases. This CDR3 reads CASSFSGEQFF. The CDR3 DNA reads TGTGCCAGCAGCTTCAGTGGTGAGCAGTTCTTC.

The V gene is TRBV4-3, the J gene TRBJ1-1; 8 bases map to TRBD1. The junction had 4 bases not matched to a gene; V was cut back by 2 bases and J by 5 bases. CDR1 is LGHNA and CDR2 is YSLEER in the germline V gene. CDR3 size: 14 residues. CDR3 amino acids: CASSQSQGATEAFF. As DNA, the CDR3 is TGCGCCAGCAGCCAATCGCAGGGGGCGACTGAAGCTTTCTTT.

The chain recombines TRBV29-1 with TRBJ2-1; the D gene is possibly TRBD1 (6 bases). Looked up from germline, CDR1 is SQVTM and CDR2 is ANQGSEA. The CDR3 is 14 amino acids. V lost 4 bases and J 0 bases, leaving 10 bases between the germline ends. The CDR3 DNA is TGCAGCGTTGGGACAGCCCTCTCCTACAATGAGCAGTTCTTC. Protein product: CSVGTALSYNEQFF.

The chain recombines TRBV9 with TRBJ1-1, with D possibly being TRBD1 (5 bases). V lost 3 bases and J 4 bases, leaving 13 bases between the germline ends. CDR1 and CDR2 (germline): SGDLS, YYNGEE. This CDR3 is 14 amino acids long. CDR3 DNA: TGTGCCAGCAGCGAAACAGAGGGGTTCACTGAAGCTTTCTTT. Protein sequence: CASSETEGFTEAFF.